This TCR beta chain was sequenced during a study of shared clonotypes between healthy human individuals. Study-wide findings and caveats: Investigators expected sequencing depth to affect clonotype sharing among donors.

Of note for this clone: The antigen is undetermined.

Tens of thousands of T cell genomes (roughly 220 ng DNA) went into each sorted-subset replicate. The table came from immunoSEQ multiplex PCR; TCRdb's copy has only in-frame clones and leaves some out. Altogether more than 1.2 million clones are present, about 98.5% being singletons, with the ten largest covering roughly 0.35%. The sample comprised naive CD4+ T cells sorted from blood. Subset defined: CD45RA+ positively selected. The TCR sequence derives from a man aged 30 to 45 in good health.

The CDR3 DNA reads TGTGCCAGCAGCCCCCGATGGGGTGGGAGCGATTACGAGCAGTACTTC. Translating it yields CASSPRWGGSDYEQYF. The chain recombines TRBV9 with TRBJ2-7; a weak D match, TRBD2 (5 bases). The CDR3 loop spans 16 amino acids. The V end lost 4 bases, the J end lost 4 bases, and 21 bases lay between the germline ends. Germline V gives CDR1 SGDLS, CDR2 YYNGEE.